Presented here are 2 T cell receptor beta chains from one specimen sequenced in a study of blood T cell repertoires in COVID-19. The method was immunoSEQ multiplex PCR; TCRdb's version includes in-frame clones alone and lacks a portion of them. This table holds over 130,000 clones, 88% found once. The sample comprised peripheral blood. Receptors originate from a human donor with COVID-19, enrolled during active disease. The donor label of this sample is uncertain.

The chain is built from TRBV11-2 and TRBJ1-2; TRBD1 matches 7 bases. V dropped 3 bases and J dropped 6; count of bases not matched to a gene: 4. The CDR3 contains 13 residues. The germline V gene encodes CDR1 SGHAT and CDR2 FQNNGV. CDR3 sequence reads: CASSFDRDHGYTF. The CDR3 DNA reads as TGTGCCAGCAGCTTCGACAGGGATCATGGCTACACCTTC.

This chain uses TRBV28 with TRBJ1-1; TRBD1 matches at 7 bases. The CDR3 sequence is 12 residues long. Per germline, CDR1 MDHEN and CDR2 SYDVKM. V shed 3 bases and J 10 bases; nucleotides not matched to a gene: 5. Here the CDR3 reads CASSLPRTGAFF. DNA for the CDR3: TGTGCCAGCAGTTTGCCCCGGACAGGAGCTTTCTTT.